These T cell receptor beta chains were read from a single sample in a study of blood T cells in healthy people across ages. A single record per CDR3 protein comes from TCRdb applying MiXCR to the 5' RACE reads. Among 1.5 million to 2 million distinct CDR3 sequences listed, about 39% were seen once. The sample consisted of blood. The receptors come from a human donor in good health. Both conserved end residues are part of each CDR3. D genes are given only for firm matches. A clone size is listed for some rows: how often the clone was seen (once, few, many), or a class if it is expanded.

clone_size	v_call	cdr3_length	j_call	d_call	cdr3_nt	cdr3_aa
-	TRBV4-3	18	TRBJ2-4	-	TGCGCCAGCAGCCAAGAAATACAGGGACTGGTTGGAGAAAACATTCAGTACTTC	CASSQEIQGLVGENIQYF
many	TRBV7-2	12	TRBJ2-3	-	TGTGCCAGCCGAGAGGGGGAGGATACGCAGTATTTT	CASREGEDTQYF
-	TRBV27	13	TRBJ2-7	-	TGTGCCAGCGCCCGGAAGGGACCCTACGAGCAGTACTTC	CASARKGPYEQYF
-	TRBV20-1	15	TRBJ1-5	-	TGCAGTGCTAGGGAGCAGGGGAAACCTAATCAGCCCCAGCATTTT	CSAREQGKPNQPQHF
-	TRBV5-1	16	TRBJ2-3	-	TGCGCCAGCAGCTTGGGACGGGCACCCTTCTCAGATACGCAGTATTTT	CASSLGRAPFSDTQYF
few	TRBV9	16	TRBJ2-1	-	TGTGCCGGTAGCAAAATTACAGGGCTGGGCTACAATGAGCAGTTCTTC	CAGSKITGLGYNEQFF
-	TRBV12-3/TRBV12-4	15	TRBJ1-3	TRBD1	TGTGCCAGCAGTTGGGACAGGGTGTCTGGAAACACCATATATTTT	CASSWDRVSGNTIYF
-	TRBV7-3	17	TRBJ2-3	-	TGTGCCAGCAGCCCAACCGGCCTCGGACAGAGGACAGATACGCAGTATTTT	CASSPTGLGQRTDTQYF
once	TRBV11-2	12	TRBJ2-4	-	TGTGCCAGCAGCTCCAATCAAAACATTCAGTACTTC	CASSSNQNIQYF
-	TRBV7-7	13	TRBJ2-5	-	TGTGCCAGCAGCGTAAACAGTTTTGAGACCCAGTACTTC	CASSVNSFETQYF
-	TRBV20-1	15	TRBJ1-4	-	TGCAATGCTCCACTACCGGGGAGGACTAATGAAAAACTGTTTTTT	CNAPLPGRTNEKLFF
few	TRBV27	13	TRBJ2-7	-	TGTGCCAGCAGTTTATCGAGGGTATCCGAGCAGTACTTC	CASSLSRVSEQYF
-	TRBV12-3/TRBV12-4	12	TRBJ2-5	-	TGTGCCAGTCTAGGGCTCGCGGAGACCCAGTACTTC	CASLGLAETQYF
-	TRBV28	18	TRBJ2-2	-	TGTGCCAGCAGTTCCGGTTCCGCGGGGGCCTTTCGGGCCGGGGAGCTGTTTTTT	CASSSGSAGAFRAGELFF
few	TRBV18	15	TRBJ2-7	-	TGTGCCAGCTCCCTCACAAGTCCGAGCTCCTACGAGCAGTACTTC	CASSLTSPSSYEQYF
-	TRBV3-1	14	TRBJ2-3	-	TGTGCCAGCAGCCAAGGGGGGAAGACAGATACGCAGTATTTT	CASSQGGKTDTQYF
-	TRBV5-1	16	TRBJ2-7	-	TGCGCCAGCAGGTCGTCCTTGGATGCGACAGGCTACGAGCAGTACTTC	CASRSSLDATGYEQYF
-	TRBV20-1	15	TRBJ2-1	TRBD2	TGCAGTGCTAGAGCCTTCGGGGGGGACTACAATGAGCAGTTCTTC	CSARAFGGDYNEQFF
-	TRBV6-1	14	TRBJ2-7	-	TGTGCCAGCAGTGATAGACGGGGCTCCTACGAGCAGTACTTC	CASSDRRGSYEQYF
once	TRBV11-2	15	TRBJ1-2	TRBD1	TGTGCCAGCAGCTTAAGGGGGCTAGGAGACTATGGCTACACCTTC	CASSLRGLGDYGYTF
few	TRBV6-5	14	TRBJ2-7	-	TGTGCCACCGGGCGATCGACAGGCCGCTACGAGCAGTACTTC	CATGRSTGRYEQYF
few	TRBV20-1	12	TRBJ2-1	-	TGCAGTGCTAGACAGGCCGACAATGAGCAGTTCTTC	CSARQADNEQFF
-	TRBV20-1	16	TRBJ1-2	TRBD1	TGCAGTGCTCACCTTCCCGTCCGGAGGGGGCGCGATGGCTACACCTTC	CSAHLPVRRGRDGYTF
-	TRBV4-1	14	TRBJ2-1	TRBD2	TGCGCCAGCAGCCAAGATGCCGGGAGGGATGAGCAGTTCTTC	CASSQDAGRDEQFF
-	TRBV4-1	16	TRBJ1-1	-	TGCGCCAGCAGCCAAGTCGACAGCCCCATGAACGCTGAAGCTTTCTTT	CASSQVDSPMNAEAFF
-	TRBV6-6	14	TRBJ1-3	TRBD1	TGTGCCAGCATCGAGGGGGCAACTGGAAACACCATATATTTT	CASIEGATGNTIYF
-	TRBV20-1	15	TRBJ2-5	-	TGCAGTGCCGGAACGGCGGGCAGGGGCCAAGAGACCCAGTACTTC	CSAGTAGRGQETQYF
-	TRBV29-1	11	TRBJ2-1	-	TGCAGCGTTGAGGCTAGGGCCGAGCAGTTCTTC	CSVEARAEQFF
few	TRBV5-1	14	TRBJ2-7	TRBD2	TGCGCCAGCGCCGATCTAGCGGCCACCTACGAGCAGTACTTC	CASADLAATYEQYF
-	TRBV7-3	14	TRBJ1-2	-	TGTGCCAGCGCCCAGGACAGATATAACTATGGCTACACCTTC	CASAQDRYNYGYTF
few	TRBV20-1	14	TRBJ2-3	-	TGCAGTGCTCAGGACAGAACCCGCACAGATACGCAGTATTTT	CSAQDRTRTDTQYF
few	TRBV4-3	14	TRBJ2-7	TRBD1	TGCGCCAGCGCCGAATACAGGGGAACCTACGAGCAGTACTTC	CASAEYRGTYEQYF
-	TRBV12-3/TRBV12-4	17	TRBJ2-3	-	TGTGCCAGCGGTCCCCCGCGGGGGCCGAGTCCCACAGATGCGCAGTATTTT	CASGPPRGPSPTDAQYF
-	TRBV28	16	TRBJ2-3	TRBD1	TGTGCCAGCAGTTTAGTGGCGGACAGGGCCACAGATACGCAGTATTTT	CASSLVADRATDTQYF
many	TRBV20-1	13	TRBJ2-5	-	TGCAGTGCTTGGAGAGCGGAAACAGAGACCCAGTACTTC	CSAWRAETETQYF
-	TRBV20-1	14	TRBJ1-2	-	TGCAGTGCTAGAGATGGGGGCATGATCTATGGCTACACCTTC	CSARDGGMIYGYTF
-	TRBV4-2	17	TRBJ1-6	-	TGTGCCAGCAGCCAAGAGGCTGCGAGCTCCTATAATTCACCCCTCCACTTT	CASSQEAASSYNSPLHF
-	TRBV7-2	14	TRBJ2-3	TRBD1	TGTGCCAGCAGAAGACAGGGAGTCACAGATACGCAGTATTTT	CASRRQGVTDTQYF
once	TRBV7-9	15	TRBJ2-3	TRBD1	TGTGCCAGCAGCTCTATACAGGGGCTCACAGATACGCAGTATTTT	CASSSIQGLTDTQYF
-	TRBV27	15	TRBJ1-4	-	TGTGCCAGCAGTCCCCGCCGGGCTGACTCAGAAAAACTGTTTTTT	CASSPRRADSEKLFF
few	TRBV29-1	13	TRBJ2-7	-	TGCAGCGTTATCGACAAGCCCTCCTACGAGCAGTACTTC	CSVIDKPSYEQYF
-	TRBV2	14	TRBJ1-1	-	TGTGCCAGCAGCCTGGAGGACATGAACACTGAAGCTTTCTTT	CASSLEDMNTEAFF
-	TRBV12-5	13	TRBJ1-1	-	TGTGCTAGTGGTTTGTACCCGAACACTGAAGCTTTCTTT	CASGLYPNTEAFF
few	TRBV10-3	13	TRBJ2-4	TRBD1	TGTGCCATCAGTGGGGACAGGTCGGTTGAGCAGTACTTC	CAISGDRSVEQYF
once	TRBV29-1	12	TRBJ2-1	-	TGCAGCGCCAGAAACGTCGGGAAGACCCAGTTCTTC	CSARNVGKTQFF
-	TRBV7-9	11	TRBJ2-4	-	TGTGCCAGCAGCTTTACCGGGTTGAAGTACTTC	CASSFTGLKYF
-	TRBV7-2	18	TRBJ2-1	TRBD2	TGTGCCAGCAGCTTAGTCTTAGTCGTAGGCGGGGGGGCGTCTGAGCAGTTCTTC	CASSLVLVVGGGASEQFF
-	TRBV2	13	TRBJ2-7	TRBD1	TGTGCCTTCTCCGGGACAGTCTCCTACGAGCAGTACTTC	CAFSGTVSYEQYF
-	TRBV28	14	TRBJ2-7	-	TGTGCCGGTTCTCGGGCCGATTCCATTTACGAGCAGTACTTC	CAGSRADSIYEQYF
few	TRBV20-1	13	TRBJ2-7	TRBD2	TGCAGTGCTTGGGGAGGGGATTCCTACGAGCAGTACTTC	CSAWGGDSYEQYF
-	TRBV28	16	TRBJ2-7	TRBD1	TGTGCCAGCAGTCGGGACAGGGAAGGCCACTCCTACGAGCAGTACTTC	CASSRDREGHSYEQYF
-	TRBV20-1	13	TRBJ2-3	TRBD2	TGCAGTGGGGGCGGGGGGGGTTCAGATACGCAGTATTTT	CSGGGGGSDTQYF